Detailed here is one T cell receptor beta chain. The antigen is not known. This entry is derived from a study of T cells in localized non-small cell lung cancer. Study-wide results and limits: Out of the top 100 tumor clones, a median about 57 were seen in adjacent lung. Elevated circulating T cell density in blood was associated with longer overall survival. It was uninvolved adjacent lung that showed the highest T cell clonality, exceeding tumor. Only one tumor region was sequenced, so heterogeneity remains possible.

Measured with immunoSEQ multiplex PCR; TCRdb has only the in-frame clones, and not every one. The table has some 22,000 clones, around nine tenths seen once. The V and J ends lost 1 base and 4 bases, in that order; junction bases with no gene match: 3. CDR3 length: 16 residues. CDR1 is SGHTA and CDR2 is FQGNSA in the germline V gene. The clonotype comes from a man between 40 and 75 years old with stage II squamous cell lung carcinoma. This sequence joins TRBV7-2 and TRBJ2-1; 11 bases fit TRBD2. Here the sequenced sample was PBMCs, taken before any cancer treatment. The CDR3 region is CASSLGGLAVYNEQFF. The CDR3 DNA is TGTGCCAGCAGCTTAGGGGGACTAGCGGTTTACAATGAGCAGTTCTTC.